A selection of T cell receptor beta chains follows, all from one sample in a study of cytomegalovirus exposure and HLA in healthy donors. Clones were sequenced by immunoSEQ multiplex PCR, and TCRdb holds only the in-frame ones, with some missing. The sample lists about 120,000 clones, approximately 83% occurring once. Material: PBMCs. The receptor set was obtained from a woman aged 35 to 49 in good health and CMV-seropositive. Both conserved end residues are part of each CDR3. A D gene is named only where the DNA matches it firmly. Not all rows give a size; the values are once, few, many and, for expanded clones, a class.

clone_size: -; j_call: TRBJ2-2; v_call: TRBV30; d_call: -; cdr3_aa: CALSAANTGELFF; cdr3_nt: TGTGCCCTCAGCGCGGCGAACACCGGGGAGCTGTTTTTT
clone_size: -; j_call: TRBJ2-7; v_call: TRBV9; d_call: TRBD2; cdr3_aa: CASSVEGGGSYEQYF; cdr3_nt: TGTGCCAGCAGCGTAGAAGGCGGGGGATCCTACGAGCAGTACTTC
clone_size: -; j_call: TRBJ1-4; v_call: TRBV7-9; d_call: -; cdr3_aa: CASSLMQSNEKLFF; cdr3_nt: TGTGCCAGCAGCTTGATGCAGTCTAATGAAAAACTGTTTTTT
clone_size: -; j_call: TRBJ2-5; v_call: TRBV29-1; d_call: TRBD1; cdr3_aa: CSVEGTGKPTETQYF; cdr3_nt: TGCAGCGTTGAAGGGACAGGGAAACCCACGGAGACCCAGTACTTC
clone_size: -; j_call: TRBJ1-2; v_call: TRBV30; d_call: -; cdr3_aa: CAWSVLLQGYGYTF; cdr3_nt: TGTGCCTGGAGTGTACTGTTGCAGGGGTATGGCTACACCTTC
clone_size: -; j_call: TRBJ2-7; v_call: TRBV5-1; d_call: -; cdr3_aa: CASSLAFVRGREQYF; cdr3_nt: TGCGCCAGCAGCTTGGCCTTTGTCAGGGGCCGAGAGCAGTACTTC
clone_size: once; j_call: TRBJ2-3; v_call: TRBV9; d_call: TRBD2; cdr3_aa: CASSLRTSGSLDTQYF; cdr3_nt: TGTGCCAGCAGCCTCCGGACTAGCGGGAGTTTGGATACGCAGTATTTT
clone_size: -; j_call: TRBJ1-1; v_call: TRBV7-2; d_call: -; cdr3_aa: CASSLGGRQAFF; cdr3_nt: TGTGCCAGCAGCTTAGGGGGGCGGCAAGCTTTCTTT
clone_size: -; j_call: TRBJ1-2; v_call: TRBV28; d_call: TRBD1; cdr3_aa: CASSLSALPDPWTGWQGYTF; cdr3_nt: TGTGCCAGCAGTCTTTCAGCGCTACCGGACCCTTGGACAGGGTGGCAAGGCTACACCTTC
clone_size: -; j_call: TRBJ2-1; v_call: TRBV5-4; d_call: TRBD2; cdr3_aa: CASSRGLAVYNEQFF; cdr3_nt: TGTGCCAGCAGCCGTGGACTAGCGGTTTACAATGAGCAGTTCTTC
clone_size: -; j_call: TRBJ1-2; v_call: TRBV7-3; d_call: TRBD1; cdr3_aa: CASSLPRDRDFTNYGYTF; cdr3_nt: TGTGCCAGCAGCCTACCCCGGGACAGGGACTTTACTAACTATGGCTACACCTTC
clone_size: -; j_call: TRBJ2-2; v_call: TRBV30; d_call: TRBD2; cdr3_aa: CAWSSGSPAGELFF; cdr3_nt: TGTGCCTGGAGTAGCGGGAGCCCGGCCGGGGAGCTGTTTTTT
clone_size: -; j_call: TRBJ2-3; v_call: TRBV6-4; d_call: TRBD2; cdr3_aa: CASSLTSGEATDTQYF; cdr3_nt: TGTGCCAGCAGCCTAACTAGCGGGGAGGCCACAGATACGCAGTATTTT
clone_size: once; j_call: TRBJ2-2; v_call: TRBV11-3; d_call: -; cdr3_aa: CASSLNPGNMAGELFF; cdr3_nt: TGTGCCAGCAGCTTAAATCCGGGTAATATGGCCGGGGAGCTGTTTTTT
clone_size: -; j_call: TRBJ1-4; v_call: TRBV27; d_call: -; cdr3_aa: CASSPHRATNEKLFF; cdr3_nt: TGTGCCAGCAGTCCCCACAGGGCAACTAATGAAAAACTGTTTTTT
clone_size: -; j_call: TRBJ1-2; v_call: TRBV29-1; d_call: -; cdr3_aa: CSFPTVTRDYGYTF; cdr3_nt: TGCAGCTTCCCGACAGTGACTAGGGACTATGGCTACACCTTC
clone_size: -; j_call: TRBJ2-1; v_call: TRBV28; d_call: -; cdr3_aa: CASKAGDYNEQFF; cdr3_nt: TGTGCCAGCAAGGCAGGGGATTACAATGAGCAGTTCTTC
clone_size: -; j_call: TRBJ1-2; v_call: TRBV27; d_call: TRBD1; cdr3_aa: CASSQIRGNKGYTF; cdr3_nt: TGTGCCAGCAGTCAGATCAGGGGGAATAAAGGCTACACCTTC
clone_size: few; j_call: TRBJ2-3; v_call: TRBV6-1; d_call: -; cdr3_aa: CASSEDIQTDTQYF; cdr3_nt: TGTGCCAGCAGCGAGGATATTCAGACAGATACGCAGTATTTT
clone_size: -; j_call: TRBJ2-7; v_call: TRBV29-1; d_call: -; cdr3_aa: CSVEGLKSEQYF; cdr3_nt: TGCAGCGTTGAAGGACTAAAGAGCGAGCAGTACTTC
clone_size: -; j_call: TRBJ2-1; v_call: TRBV13; d_call: -; cdr3_aa: CASSLARNEQFF; cdr3_nt: TGTGCCAGCAGCTTAGCCCGCAATGAGCAGTTCTTC
clone_size: -; j_call: TRBJ2-7; v_call: TRBV11-3; d_call: TRBD2; cdr3_aa: CASSLGEGAGPYEQYF; cdr3_nt: TGTGCCAGCAGCCTCGGGGAGGGCGCGGGTCCCTACGAGCAGTACTTC
clone_size: -; j_call: TRBJ2-3; v_call: TRBV10-3; d_call: TRBD2; cdr3_aa: CAISESKRTSNFADTQYF; cdr3_nt: TGTGCCATCAGTGAGTCGAAGAGGACTAGCAACTTCGCAGATACGCAGTATTTT
clone_size: -; j_call: TRBJ2-3; v_call: TRBV20-1; d_call: -; cdr3_aa: CSADREAQYF; cdr3_nt: TGCAGTGCTGACAGGGAGGCGCAGTATTTT
clone_size: -; j_call: TRBJ2-7; v_call: TRBV6-1; d_call: -; cdr3_aa: CASSEEEGPYEQYF; cdr3_nt: TGTGCCAGCAGTGAAGAGGAGGGGCCCTACGAGCAGTACTTC
clone_size: few; j_call: TRBJ1-4; v_call: TRBV7-8; d_call: TRBD1; cdr3_aa: CASSSRLGQGSEKLFF; cdr3_nt: TGTGCCAGCAGCTCACGACTGGGACAGGGATCTGAAAAACTGTTTTTT
clone_size: -; j_call: TRBJ1-2; v_call: TRBV2; d_call: TRBD1; cdr3_aa: CASSPSPGTDSYGYTF; cdr3_nt: TGTGCCAGCAGCCCATCCCCCGGGACAGATTCATATGGCTACACCTTC
clone_size: few; j_call: TRBJ2-7; v_call: TRBV29-1; d_call: -; cdr3_aa: CSVGLVVEGEQYF; cdr3_nt: TGCAGCGTTGGACTAGTTGTTGAAGGCGAGCAGTACTTC
clone_size: -; j_call: TRBJ2-1; v_call: TRBV6-5; d_call: TRBD2; cdr3_aa: CASRGLAGADEQFF; cdr3_nt: TGTGCCAGCAGGGGACTAGCGGGAGCAGATGAGCAGTTCTTC
clone_size: -; j_call: TRBJ2-5; v_call: TRBV9; d_call: TRBD1; cdr3_aa: CASSALTGGAGTQYF; cdr3_nt: TGTGCCAGCAGCGCACTTACAGGGGGCGCGGGGACCCAGTACTTC
clone_size: -; j_call: TRBJ2-2; v_call: TRBV15; d_call: -; cdr3_aa: CATSRHSLGGGKSAGELFF; cdr3_nt: TGTGCCACCAGCAGACACTCCTTGGGTGGCGGAAAGAGTGCCGGGGAGCTGTTTTTT
clone_size: -; j_call: TRBJ2-1; v_call: TRBV6-5; d_call: TRBD2; cdr3_aa: CASRGLAGPYNEQFF; cdr3_nt: TGTGCCAGCAGGGGACTAGCGGGACCGTACAATGAGCAGTTCTTC
clone_size: -; j_call: TRBJ1-3; v_call: TRBV18; d_call: -; cdr3_aa: CASSPAFRGYSGNTIYF; cdr3_nt: TGTGCCAGCTCACCAGCTTTTAGGGGATATTCTGGAAACACCATATATTTT
clone_size: -; j_call: TRBJ2-3; v_call: TRBV27; d_call: TRBD1; cdr3_aa: CASTQDRTTDTQYF; cdr3_nt: TGTGCCAGCACCCAGGACAGGACCACAGATACGCAGTATTTT
clone_size: -; j_call: TRBJ1-5; v_call: TRBV2; d_call: -; cdr3_aa: CASSEGGGNQPQHF; cdr3_nt: TGTGCCAGCAGTGAAGGTGGGGGGAATCAGCCCCAGCATTTT
clone_size: -; j_call: TRBJ1-2; v_call: TRBV5-6; d_call: TRBD1; cdr3_aa: CASSRQGNYGYTF; cdr3_nt: TGTGCCAGCAGCAGACAGGGAAACTATGGCTACACCTTC
clone_size: -; j_call: TRBJ1-5; v_call: TRBV28; d_call: -; cdr3_aa: CASSNREFNQPQHF; cdr3_nt: TGTGCCAGCAGCAACAGGGAATTCAATCAGCCCCAGCATTTT
clone_size: -; j_call: TRBJ1-5; v_call: TRBV27; d_call: TRBD1; cdr3_aa: CASSRTGVHQPQHF; cdr3_nt: TGTGCCAGCAGTCGTACAGGGGTGCATCAGCCCCAGCATTTT
clone_size: -; j_call: TRBJ2-6; v_call: TRBV6-4; d_call: -; cdr3_aa: CASSDSEVQGDGANVLTF; cdr3_nt: TGTGCCAGCAGTGACTCGGAGGTACAGGGAGATGGGGCCAACGTCCTGACTTTC
clone_size: once; j_call: TRBJ2-2; v_call: TRBV23-1; d_call: TRBD2; cdr3_aa: CASSNFKRELSGELFF; cdr3_nt: TGCGCCAGCAGCAACTTCAAGCGGGAGTTATCCGGGGAGCTGTTTTTT